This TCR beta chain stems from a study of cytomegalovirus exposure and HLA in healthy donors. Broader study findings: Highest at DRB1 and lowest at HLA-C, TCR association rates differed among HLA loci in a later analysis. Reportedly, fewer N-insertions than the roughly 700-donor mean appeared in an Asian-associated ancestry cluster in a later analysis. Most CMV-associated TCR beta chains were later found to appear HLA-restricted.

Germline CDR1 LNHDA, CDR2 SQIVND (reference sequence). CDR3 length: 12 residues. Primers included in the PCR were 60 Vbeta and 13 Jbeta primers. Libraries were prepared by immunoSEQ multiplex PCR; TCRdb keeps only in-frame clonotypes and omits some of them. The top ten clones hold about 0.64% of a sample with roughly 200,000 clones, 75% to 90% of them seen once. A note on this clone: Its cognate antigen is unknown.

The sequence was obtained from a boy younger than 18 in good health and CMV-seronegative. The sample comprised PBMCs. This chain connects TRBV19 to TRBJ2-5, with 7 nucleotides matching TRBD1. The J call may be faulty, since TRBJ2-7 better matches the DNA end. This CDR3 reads CASSRDSYEQYF. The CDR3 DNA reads TGTGCCAGTAGTAGGGACAGTTACGAGCAGTACTTC.